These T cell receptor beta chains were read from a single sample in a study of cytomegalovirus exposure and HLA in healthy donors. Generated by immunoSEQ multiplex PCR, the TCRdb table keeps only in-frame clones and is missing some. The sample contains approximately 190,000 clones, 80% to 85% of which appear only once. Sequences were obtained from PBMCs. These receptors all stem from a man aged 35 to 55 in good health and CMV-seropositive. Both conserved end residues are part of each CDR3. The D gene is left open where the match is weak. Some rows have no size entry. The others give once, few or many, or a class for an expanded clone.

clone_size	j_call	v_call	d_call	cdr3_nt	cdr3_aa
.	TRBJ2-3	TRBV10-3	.	TGTGCCATCAGAATTACTCGGGATACGCAGTATTTT	CAIRITRDTQYF
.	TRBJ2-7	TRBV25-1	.	TGTGCCAGCAGAGGGGACACCGCCTACGAGCAGTACTTC	CASRGDTAYEQYF
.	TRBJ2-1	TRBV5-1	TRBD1	TGCGCCAGCAGATATGATGCCCCCTCCAACCGGGACAGGGGGAACAATGAGCAGTTCTTC	CASRYDAPSNRDRGNNEQFF
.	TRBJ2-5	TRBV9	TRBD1	TGTGCCAGCAGCCTCGGACAGGGTCAAGAGACCCAGTACTTC	CASSLGQGQETQYF
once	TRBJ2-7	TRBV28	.	TGTGCCAGCAGTCCTCATAAGGGGGGGCTCGAGCAGTACTTC	CASSPHKGGLEQYF
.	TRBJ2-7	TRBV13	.	TGTGCCAGCAGCTTAGGCCGGGCAGGGACCTACGAGCAGTACTTC	CASSLGRAGTYEQYF
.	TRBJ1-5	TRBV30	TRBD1	TGTGCCTGGAGTGTACGAGGACAGGGATCGTTGGGCAATCAGCCCCAGCATTTT	CAWSVRGQGSLGNQPQHF
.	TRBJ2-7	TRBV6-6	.	TGTGCCAGCAGTTACTCGCCGAGCTCCTACGAGCAGTACTTC	CASSYSPSSYEQYF
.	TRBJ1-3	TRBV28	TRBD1	TGTGCCAGCAGTTTTACAGGGGGAGGAAACACCATATATTTT	CASSFTGGGNTIYF
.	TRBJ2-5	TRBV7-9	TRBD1	TGTGCCAGCAGCCCCCGGGACAGGGGTGGCGAGACCCAGTACTTC	CASSPRDRGGETQYF
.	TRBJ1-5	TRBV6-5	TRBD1	TGTGCCAGCAGCGCAACAGGGGGCAATCAGCCCCAGCATTTT	CASSATGGNQPQHF
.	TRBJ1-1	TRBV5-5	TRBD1	TGTGCCAGCAGCTTCACAGGGGGCTTGACTGAAGCTTTCTTT	CASSFTGGLTEAFF
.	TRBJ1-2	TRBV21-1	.	TGTGCCAGCAGCAAAGGTGCCCTAAACTATGGCTACACCTTC	CASSKGALNYGYTF
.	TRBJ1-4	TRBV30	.	TGTGCCGGCCCAGGGGAAAAGGGGGAAAAACTGTTTTTT	CAGPGEKGEKLFF
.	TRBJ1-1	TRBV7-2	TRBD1	TGTGCCAGCAGCTTAGCAGGGGGCCTGAACACTGAAGCTTTCTTT	CASSLAGGLNTEAFF
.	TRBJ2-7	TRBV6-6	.	TGTGCCAGCAGCTTGGACAGTTACGAGCAGTACTTC	CASSLDSYEQYF
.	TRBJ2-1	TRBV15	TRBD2	TGTGCCACCAGCAGGGCCAGAGGGTCGAGCGGGAACCCCTACAATGAGCAGTTCTTC	CATSRARGSSGNPYNEQFF
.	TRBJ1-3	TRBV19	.	TGTGCCAGTAGTGCGCCAAGGAGCTCTGGAAACACCATATATTTT	CASSAPRSSGNTIYF
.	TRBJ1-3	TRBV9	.	TGTGCCAGCAGCGGAGTACAGGTGAACTCTGGAAACACCATATATTTT	CASSGVQVNSGNTIYF
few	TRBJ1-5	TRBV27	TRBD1	TGTGCCAGCAGAGAGCTGGGACAGACCAATCAGCCCCAGCATTTT	CASRELGQTNQPQHF